The present T cell receptor (beta chain) was sequenced within a study of PD-1 blockade in classical Hodgkin lymphoma. All patients experienced relapse after autologous stem cell transplantation, and brentuximab vedotin exposure was variable. The germline gives CDR1 SGHRS, CDR2 YFSETQ. Between the trimmed V and J ends, which lost 1 base and 6 bases, there was a span of 9 bases. The CDR3 runs 13 residues. This clone showed up just a few times. Its antigen is not identified. General study results and limits: Later analyses included only patients treated at least 1 year post-ASCT. CD4+ TCR diversity rose significantly by C4D1, and CD8+ TCR diversity did not. Newly diagnosed and completely responding patients shared comparable baseline diversity.

TCRdb's table, derived via immunoSEQ multiplex PCR, lists solely in-frame clones and lacks some. The sample records some 25,000 clones, around 80% being singletons. The sequence came from a human donor with classical Hodgkin lymphoma. The input for sequencing was peripheral blood mononuclear cells (PBMCs), taken at baseline. The chain recombines TRBV5-1 with TRBJ2-3; the D is unclear. The CDR3 bases are TGCGCCAGCAGCTTGATCCAGTCTGATACGCAGTATTTT. Amino acids: CASSLIQSDTQYF.